This TCR beta chain is from a study of T cell repertoires in cytomegalovirus infection. TCRdb used MiXCR to reprocess the reads, holding one entry per CDR3 protein. The table includes 200,000 to 250,000 distinct CDR3 sequences, 9% to 15% detected once. This CDR3 contains 16 residues. Germline CDR1 is MGHRA and CDR2 is YSYEKL. V was clipped by 0 bases and J by 3 bases; unmatched bases: 5. Material for sequencing was PBMCs. This TCR was sampled from a human donor in good health (CMV status not recorded). Some clones in this sample may be carry-over from other donors' samples. J is TRBJ2-3 and V is TRBV4-1, with TRBD2 matching 8 bases. This CDR3 reads CASSQDLSGVTDTQYF. CDR3 DNA sequence: TGCGCCAGCAGCCAAGATCTTAGCGGGGTAACAGATACGCAGTATTTT.